Shown below are 31 T cell receptor beta chains from a single sample sequenced in a study of cytomegalovirus exposure and HLA in healthy donors. The PCR ran on 60 Vbeta and 13 Jbeta primers. TCRdb keeps only in-frame clones here, not all; method: immunoSEQ multiplex PCR. The table records some 150,000 clones, roughly 79% of them present only once. Sequencing input: PBMCs. The receptors were gathered from a woman aged 45-60 years in good health and CMV-seronegative.

The chain is built from TRBV15 and TRBJ2-7; D unresolved. The CDR3 spans 14 residues. V was pared by 4 bases and J by 3 bases, with 13 bases between. Germline V gives CDR1 LNHNV, CDR2 YYDKDF (reference sequence). The CDR3 sequence is CATSKGDAGYEQYF. The CDR3 DNA sequence: TGTGCCACCAGCAAAGGAGACGCCGGCTACGAGCAGTACTTC.

V usage is TRBV28 and J usage is TRBJ2-1, with 9 positions matching TRBD1. Germline V lookup: CDR1 MDHEN, CDR2 SYDVKM. The V gene end was trimmed by 2 bases and the J gene end by 5 bases; junction bases not matched to a gene: 10. This CDR3 is built from 17 residues. The CDR3 loop is CASSLPGTGTYNNEQFF. CDR3 bases: TGTGCCAGCAGTTTACCCGGGACAGGGACGTACAACAATGAGCAGTTCTTC.

The chain carries TRBV5-1 and TRBJ2-5; 7 positions match TRBD1. CDR1 and CDR2 (germline): SGHRS, YFSETQ. The CDR3 totals 16 residues. Trimming took 3 bases from V and 1 from J; bases not matched to a gene: 9. This CDR3 reads CASSYRQGPSQETQYF. The CDR3 DNA follows: TGCGCCAGCAGCTACCGACAGGGACCCTCCCAAGAGACCCAGTACTTC.

This clone was detected only a few times. J is TRBJ2-7 and V is TRBV5-1; possibly TRBD2 for D (6 bases). V was cut by 4 bases and J by 7 bases, with 24 bases left in between. Germline V CDR1 and CDR2: SGHRS, YFSETQ. The CDR3 loop spans 16 amino acids. Here the CDR3 DNA reads TGCGCCAGCAGCACGGAAGGAGGGCTAGCGATGGGGGAGCAGTACTTC. Translated, it gives CASSTEGGLAMGEQYF. Using reference TRBV5-1 and TRBJ2-7 for the parts outside the CDR3, the full variable domain is KAGVTQTPRYLIKTRGQQVTLSCSPISGHRSVSWYQQTPGQGLQFLFEYFSETQRNKGNFPGRFSGRQFSNSRSEMNVSTLELGDSALYLCASSTEGGLAMGEQYFGPGTRLTVT.

The chain is built from TRBV6-5 and TRBJ2-7, with 10 bases matching TRBD2. The trim removed 4 bases at V and 5 bases at J, leaving 5 bases unmatched. The V gene's germline CDR1 is MNHEY and CDR2 SVGAGI. The CDR3 runs to 14 residues. In DNA, the CDR3 is TGTGCCAGCAGTTTAGCGGGAGGTCCCAACGAGCAGTACTTC. It translates to CASSLAGGPNEQYF.

This clone has only a few counts. This chain connects TRBV11-2 to TRBJ2-1, with 9 bases aligning to TRBD2. V lost 6 bases and J lost 3; bases outside the gene matches: 6. CDR3 size: 15 residues. CDR1 is SGHAT, CDR2 FQNNGV, per germline. CDR3 loop: CASRTGLANYNEQFF. The CDR3 DNA reads as TGTGCCAGCAGAACGGGACTAGCAAACTACAATGAGCAGTTCTTC.

The chain employs TRBV18 and TRBJ2-5; D is ambiguous. The CDR3 consists of 12 residues. Per the germline V gene, CDR1 is KGHSH and CDR2 is LQKENI. Trimming took 3 bases from V and 1 from J, leaving 3 bases between them. The CDR3 sequence is CASSPSQETQYF. Written as DNA, the CDR3 is TGTGCCAGCTCACCCTCCCAAGAGACCCAGTACTTC.

The chain uses TRBV4-3 and TRBJ2-7; D is unclear. The germline V gene encodes CDR1 LGHNA and CDR2 YSLEER. CDR3 length: 13 residues. The V gene lost 0 bases and the J gene lost 5 bases, with 8 bases spanning the gap. CDR3 protein: CASSQDRFHEQYF. The CDR3 DNA reads TGCGCCAGCAGCCAAGATCGGTTTCACGAGCAGTACTTC.

CDR3: CASSIGHLIYF. CDR3 sequence (DNA): TGTGCCAGTAGTATAGGTCACCTAATCTACTTC. The J gene is TRBJ2-7, the V gene TRBV19, with no clear D. Trimming took 1 base from V and 13 from J, leaving 11 bases between them. Germline CDR1 is LNHDA and CDR2 is SQIVND (reference sequence). The CDR3 totals 11 residues.

This chain links TRBV18 with TRBJ1-2; possibly TRBD1 for D (5 bases). V was clipped by 6 bases and J by 5 bases, with 10 bases between them. CDR3 size: 12 residues. Germline V gene data show CDR1 as KGHSH and CDR2 as LQKENI. As DNA, the CDR3 is TGTGCCAGCTCTGGGAGGGGTTATGGCTACACCTTC. Amino acids: CASSGRGYGYTF.

The genes are TRBV9 and TRBJ2-5; TRBD2 matches at 11 bases. After removal of 0 bases from V and 2 bases from J, the junction contained 3 bases not matched to a gene. The CDR3 loop spans 16 amino acids. Germline V CDR1 and CDR2: SGDLS, YYNGEE. CDR3 DNA: TGTGCCAGCAGCGTAGGGGCTAGCGGGGGGCAAGAGACCCAGTACTTC. Translating gives CASSVGASGGQETQYF.

The V and J genes are TRBV11-3 and TRBJ2-5, with TRBD2 identical over 9 bases. The DNA end is a closer match to TRBJ2-7, so the J assignment may be wrong. CDR1 SGHNT and CDR2 YENEEA come from the germline V gene. The CDR3 extends over 15 amino acids. In nucleotides, the CDR3 is TGTGCCAGCAGCATAGGACTAGCGTTTTCCTACGAGCAGTACTTC. It yields the protein CASSIGLAFSYEQYF.

This clone has more than one count but fewer than ten. The chain recombines TRBV29-1 with TRBJ2-3; TRBD1 matches at 10 bases. The germline CDR1 and CDR2 sequences are SQVTM and ANQGSEA. The V gene end was trimmed by 4 bases and the J gene end by 1 base; junction bases not matched to a gene: 5. CDR3 length: 15 residues. The CDR3 nucleotides are TGCAGCGTTGTGACAGGGGGCGGGGGCACAGATACGCAGTATTTT. It specifies CSVVTGGGGTDTQYF.

The rearrangement links TRBV7-2 to TRBJ2-5, with TRBD2 identical over 14 bases. Germline V gene lookup returns CDR1 SGHTA and CDR2 FQGNSA. The CDR3 contains 15 residues. V was clipped by 5 bases and J by 4 bases; unmatched bases: 3. The CDR3 region is CASSQGLAGAETQYF. CDR3 bases: TGTGCCAGCAGCCAGGGACTAGCGGGAGCAGAGACCCAGTACTTC.

CDR3 protein: CASSAPGQGYEQYF. DNA for the CDR3: TGTGCCAGTAGTGCCCCGGGACAGGGATACGAGCAGTACTTC. The chain couples TRBV19 to TRBJ2-7, with 9 bases aligning to TRBD1. CDR1 is LNHDA and CDR2 is SQIVND in the germline V gene (reference sequence). This CDR3 region has 14 residues. V shed 5 bases and J 4 bases; nucleotides not matched to a gene: 6.

This clone was picked up a small number of times. V usage is TRBV4-1 and J usage is TRBJ2-1; 12 nucleotides align to TRBD2. The CDR3 is 16 amino acids. The germline CDR1 and CDR2 sequences are MGHRA and YSYEKL. Trimming cost V 4 bases and J 2 bases; bases outside gene matches: 3. The CDR3 here is CASSRRLAGAYNEQFF. In DNA form, the CDR3 reads TGCGCCAGCAGCCGGAGACTAGCGGGGGCCTACAATGAGCAGTTCTTC.

This clone was observed a handful of times. The chain links TRBV5-6 to TRBJ1-1; weak D call: TRBD1 (5 bases). Germline CDR1 is SGHDT and CDR2 is YYEEEE. Between the trimmed V and J ends, which lost 3 bases and 1 base, there was a span of 13 bases. This CDR3 spans 15 amino acids. CDR3 nucleotides: TGTGCCAGCAGCTCCCCAGGGTCTGGGAACACTGAAGCTTTCTTT. Translated: CASSSPGSGNTEAFF.

The rearrangement joins TRBV2 to TRBJ2-5; D gene ambiguous. V gave up 7 bases and J gave up 1 base, with 4 bases separating them. Germline loops: CDR1 SNHLY, CDR2 FYNNEI. The CDR3 is 11 amino acids. CDR3 nucleotide sequence: TGTGCCAGCACCATCCAAGAGACCCAGTACTTC. It yields the protein CASTIQETQYF.

The genes are TRBV25-1 and TRBJ2-7; 7 bases line up with TRBD1. The germline CDR1 and CDR2 sequences are MGHDK and SYGVNS. CDR3 length equals 13 residues. V shed 4 bases, J shed 3 bases, and the junction held 3 bases outside the gene matches. CDR3 loop: CASSAGQLYEQYF. Here the CDR3 DNA reads TGTGCCAGCAGTGCGGGACAGCTCTACGAGCAGTACTTC.

The chain employs TRBV18 and TRBJ2-4; the match to TRBD1 covers 12 bases. The CDR3 runs to 17 residues. Germline V lookup: CDR1 KGHSH, CDR2 LQKENI. J lost 0 bases, V lost 3 bases, and 3 bases had no gene match. CDR3 coding DNA: TGTGCCAGCTCACCCGGGACAGGGGGCAGAGCCAAAAACATTCAGTACTTC. Protein: CASSPGTGGRAKNIQYF.

This clone was observed once. CDR3 amino acids: CASSIFATKKIWEDNSPLHF. Written as DNA, the CDR3 is TGTGCCAGTAGTATTTTCGCAACAAAAAAAATTTGGGAGGATAATTCACCCCTCCACTTT. The chain recombines TRBV19 with TRBJ1-6; D unresolved. The V end lost 3 bases, the J end lost 5 bases, and 26 bases lay between the germline ends. In germline, CDR1 is LNHDA, CDR2 SQIVND (reference sequence). The CDR3 sequence is 20 residues long.

V usage is TRBV4-3 and J usage is TRBJ1-4, with D possibly matching TRBD1 (6 bases). V was shortened by 0 bases and J by 6 bases, with 17 bases between the two germline ends. The CDR3 has 17 residues. Germline loops: CDR1 LGHNA, CDR2 YSLEER. CDR3 residues: CASSQDLPQGWDEKLFF. The CDR3 DNA reads TGCGCCAGCAGCCAAGATCTACCACAGGGATGGGATGAAAAACTGTTTTTT.

This chain links TRBV6-5 with TRBJ1-2; 9 bases agree with TRBD1. After removal of 6 bases from V and 3 bases from J, the junction contained 2 bases not matched to a gene. The CDR3 contains 13 residues. CDR1 MNHEY and CDR2 SVGAGI come from the germline V gene. CDR3 sequence reads: CASRGDRDYGYTF. CDR3 nucleotides: TGTGCCAGCAGAGGGGACAGGGACTATGGCTACACCTTC.

In this sample, this clone turned up a few times. V gene TRBV19 combines with J gene TRBJ1-6; D is unclear. The CDR3 is made up of 12 amino acids. Trimming removed 8 bases at V and 7 bases at J, with 9 bases between. CDR1 and CDR2 (germline): LNHDA, SQIVND (reference sequence). The DNA for the CDR3 is TGTGCCAGTCGACTGAGAAATTCACCCCTCCACTTT. Its protein product is CASRLRNSPLHF.

The V and J genes are TRBV7-2 and TRBJ1-1, with 10 bases aligning to TRBD1. V lost 5 bases to trimming and J lost 4 bases; unmatched junction nucleotides: 4. The CDR3 sequence is 14 residues long. Per germline, CDR1 SGHTA and CDR2 FQGNSA. The CDR3 loop is CASSVTGGGTEAFF. In DNA, the CDR3 is TGTGCCAGCAGCGTGACAGGGGGCGGCACTGAAGCTTTCTTT.

The rearrangement uses TRBV6-6 and TRBJ1-5, with D tentatively TRBD1 (6 bases). The CDR3 contains 15 residues. The germline gives CDR1 MNHNY, CDR2 SVGAGI (reference sequence). Trimming took 6 bases from V and 2 from J, leaving 14 bases between them. The CDR3 nucleotides read TGTGCCAGCAGCAGACAGGTGGGGGGCAATCAGCCCCAGCATTTT. Translation: CASSRQVGGNQPQHF.

The chain employs TRBV7-6 and TRBJ2-3; TRBD2 matches at 9 bases. CDR3 length: 17 residues. The germline V gene has CDR1 SGHVS and CDR2 FNYEAQ. V dropped 4 bases and J dropped 4; count of bases not matched to a gene: 12. The CDR3 DNA reads as TGTGCCAGCAGCTCGCGGGGGGGAGCGACGGTTGCAGATACGCAGTATTTT. Amino acids: CASSSRGGATVADTQYF.

The V and J genes are TRBV4-2 and TRBJ1-1; D uncertain. The CDR3 contains 15 residues. V shed 4 bases and J shed 0 bases, with 12 bases lying between them. Germline assignment: CDR1 LGHNA and CDR2 YNFKEQ. The CDR3 bases are TGTGCCAGCAGCCGGGCAGGAATAATGAACACTGAAGCTTTCTTT. Amino acid sequence: CASSRAGIMNTEAFF.

V is TRBV2 and J is TRBJ2-2; 9 bases are a match to TRBD1. The CDR3 has 14 amino acids. V gave up 7 bases and J gave up 5 bases; unmatched junction bases: 5. Germline V gives CDR1 SNHLY, CDR2 FYNNEI. DNA for the CDR3: TGTGCCAGCAATGGGGACAGGGTAACCGGGGAGCTGTTTTTT. Protein sequence: CASNGDRVTGELFF.

The chain uses TRBV27 and TRBJ2-4, with D possibly matching TRBD2 (6 bases). The CDR3 totals 14 residues. The V end was cut by 2 bases, the J end by 5 bases, with 10 bases between. Per germline, CDR1 MNHEY and CDR2 SMNVEV (reference sequence). The DNA for the CDR3 is TGTGCCAGCAGTTTAGCGGGGAGGCAAAACATTCAGTACTTC. Its translation is CASSLAGRQNIQYF.

The V call is TRBV11-2, the J call TRBJ1-1; D is unclear. Deletions cut 5 bases from V and 3 bases from J, with 10 bases between. CDR3 length: 13 amino acids. CDR1 is SGHAT, CDR2 FQNNGV, per germline. Here the CDR3 DNA reads TGTGCCAGCAGCGCTAGTAGGTACACTGAAGCTTTCTTT. It yields the protein CASSASRYTEAFF.